The clone carrying this T cell receptor beta chain occurred many times. Its matching antigen is unknown. Time point given: newly diagnosed GD, antithyroid drugs for less than 3 months. RNA isolated from PBMCs was used to make the TCR library. The data derive from a study of regulatory T cells in long-lasting Graves disease. Study-wide results and caveats: Repertoires from persistent disease leaned toward TRBV28, TRBJ1-2 and TRBJ2-5. TCR diversity was lower in persistent Graves' patients (versus newly diagnosed ones).

Arm-PCR of CDR3 regions and iRepertoire HTBI primers were used to build TCR beta libraries. Authors' methods: Identification across samples found about 65 TRBV and around 15 TRBJ segments. MiXCR, applied by TCRdb to the multiplex PCR reads, yields one record per CDR3 protein. What appears here as the V and J calls and clone size reflects TCRdb's work, not the paper's. The data show 400,000 to 500,000 distinct CDR3 sequences, 13% to 15% seen once. CDR1 MDHEN and CDR2 SYDVKM come from the germline V gene. The length of the CDR3 is 16 residues. After removal of 9 bases from V and 1 base from J, the junction contained 11 bases not matched to a gene. The same sample was also studied in work on T cells in Graves' hyperthyroidism and ophthalmopathy.

The gene calls are TRBV28 and TRBJ2-7; 11 positions agree with TRBD2. This specimen consisted of peripheral blood mononuclear cells (PBMCs), obtained at new diagnosis, from a patient treated with antithyroid drugs. This clonotype was sampled from a woman aged 50 to 60 with Graves disease. The CDR3 coding sequence is TGTGCCAGTACCGGGCCGGGACTAGCGGCTTCCTACGAGCAGTACTTC. It is translated as CASTGPGLAASYEQYF.